This is a list of T cell receptor beta chains from one sample in a study of tissue T cells after allogeneic stem cell transplantation. TCRdb keeps only in-frame clones here, not all; method: immunoSEQ multiplex PCR. The table lists 8,000 to 10,000 clones, roughly 60% of them singletons. This specimen consisted of tissue from the jejunum, obtained at autopsy. These receptors were collected from a woman aged 18 to 50 with breast cancer. Each CDR3 is given with its conserved first and last residue. A D gene is named only where the DNA matches it firmly. Not all rows give a size; the values are once, few, many and, for expanded clones, a class.

>NA|TRBJ1-2|TRBV10-3|TRBD1
TGTGCCATCAGTGAAAGACAGGGGGATAACTATGGCTACACCTTC
CAISERQGDNYGYTF
>NA|TRBJ2-3|TRBV5-4|NA
TGTGCCAGCAGCCCCGCCGATGCAGGGAGCGCAGATACGCAGTATTTT
CASSPADAGSADTQYF
>NA|TRBJ2-1|TRBV30|NA
TGTGCCTGGTCCGGCAGCCGGGGGGCTAATGAGCAGTTCTTC
CAWSGSRGANEQFF
>once|TRBJ2-2|TRBV6-2/TRBV6-3|TRBD2
TGTGCCCGCAGTTACGGGGGGGGGCGCACCGGGGAGCTGTTTTTT
CARSYGGGRTGELFF
>NA|TRBJ2-4|TRBV12-3/TRBV12-4|NA
TGTGCCAGCCAAAGGCAGGGGAACATTCAGTACTTC
CASQRQGNIQYF
>NA|TRBJ1-6|TRBV6-1|NA
TGTGCCAGCAGTGAAGCGTATGGGTCACCCCTCCACTTT
CASSEAYGSPLHF
>NA|TRBJ1-2|TRBV6-5|TRBD1
TGTGCCAGCACCCCGGGACAGGGCTATGGCTACACCTTC
CASTPGQGYGYTF
>NA|TRBJ2-3|TRBV29-1|NA
TGCAGCGCCGAGGACAGCACAGATACGCAGTATTTT
CSAEDSTDTQYF
>NA|TRBJ2-4|TRBV19|TRBD1
TGTGCCAGTATGAAAGGGGGCTTCCAAAACATTCAGTACTTC
CASMKGGFQNIQYF
>medium-sized|TRBJ1-5|TRBV5-8|NA
TGTGCCAGCAGCTTGAGGTTGGGGGACCAGCCCCAGCATTTT
CASSLRLGDQPQHF
>NA|TRBJ2-7|TRBV5-1|NA
TGCGCCAGCAGCTCCCACACCGCGGGAGAGCAGTACTTC
CASSSHTAGEQYF
>NA|TRBJ2-7|TRBV28|TRBD2
TGTGCCAGCAGTCTCAGCGGGGGTCAGAACGAGCAGTACTTC
CASSLSGGQNEQYF
>NA|TRBJ1-4|TRBV4-3|NA
TGCGCCAGCAGCCAAGGGCGATTTTTGGCAAGGATGTTTTTT
CASSQGRFLARMFF
>NA|TRBJ2-7|TRBV10-3|NA
TGTGCCATCGAGGATCCGGGAAGGTACGAGCAGTACTTC
CAIEDPGRYEQYF
>NA|TRBJ1-6|TRBV9|NA
TGTGCCAGCAGCGTAGAGGCCATTTCACCCCTCCACTTT
CASSVEAISPLHF
>NA|TRBJ2-7|TRBV7-2|TRBD2
TGTGCCAGCAGCTTGCGGGGGGATCGGTCCTACGAGCAGTACTTC
CASSLRGDRSYEQYF
>NA|TRBJ1-6|TRBV11-2|NA
TGTGCCAGCAGCTTAGAAACAGGGTGGAATTCACCCCTCCACTTT
CASSLETGWNSPLHF
>NA|TRBJ1-1|TRBV10-3|NA
TGTGCCATCAGTGAGTCGGAGGTCGCTAGGAACACTGAAGCTTTCTTT
CAISESEVARNTEAFF
>NA|TRBJ1-5|TRBV19|TRBD1
TGTGCCAGTAGTATATTGTGGGACAGGAGAAATCAGCCCCAGCATTTT
CASSILWDRRNQPQHF
>NA|TRBJ2-5|TRBV18|NA
TGTGCCAGCTCCGAAGGGATCGGGAGCTTCCAAGAGACCCAGTACTTC
CASSEGIGSFQETQYF
>few|TRBJ1-3|TRBV4-1|NA
TGCGCCAGCAGCCCAACGGTAACCGAACTCGCCGCTGGAAACACCATATATTTT
CASSPTVTELAAGNTIYF
>NA|TRBJ2-2|TRBV7-9|TRBD2
TGTGCCAGCAGCTTACTAGCGGACACCGGGGAGCTGTTTTTT
CASSLLADTGELFF
>medium-sized|TRBJ1-5|TRBV15|NA
TGTGCCACCAGCAGAGATAGGGGGGGCGGTGGCAATCAGCCCCAGCATTTT
CATSRDRGGGGNQPQHF
>NA|TRBJ2-7|TRBV27|TRBD1
TGTGCCAGCAGTTTTTCCAGGGGGTACGAGCAGTACTTC
CASSFSRGYEQYF
>NA|TRBJ2-7|TRBV6-2/TRBV6-3|NA
TGTGCCAGCAGTTTTGTAGGGTCCTACGAGCAGTACTTC
CASSFVGSYEQYF
>NA|TRBJ2-1|TRBV27|NA
TGTGCCAGCAGTTCTCTGGGGAATGAGCAGTTCTTC
CASSSLGNEQFF
>medium-sized|TRBJ2-5|TRBV5-6|NA
TGTGCCAGCAGCTTGGTAGGCCAGGGGAGTTGGGAGACCCAGTACTTC
CASSLVGQGSWETQYF
>medium-sized|TRBJ1-2|TRBV2|NA
TGTGCCAGAGGAAAGAAGGGTAGCTACACCTTC
CARGKKGSYTF